This T cell receptor beta chain was sequenced in a study of monozygotic twins with inflammatory bowel disease. Findings and limits, study-wide: Evidence did not back any single strong signal or clonotype linked to IBD. Fewer clonotypes were shared with others by IBD patients than by healthy twins, especially with disease activity.

The CDR3 consists of 14 residues. The germline gives CDR1 LGHDT, CDR2 YNNKEL (reference sequence). In the case of this clonotype: What it binds is not known.

Researchers generated cDNA in eight separate reactions per sample. TCRdb re-called the 5' RACE reads and catalogs CDR3 proteins one per entry, DNA excluded. The table counts some 170,000 distinct CDR3 sequences; roughly 7.4% lies in the top ten. The chain couples TRBV3-1 to TRBJ2-7; TCRdb's D gene call, TRBD2, goes unchecked for lack of DNA. The TCR comes from a human donor with ulcerative colitis or Crohn's disease, or a healthy co-twin of an affected twin (not recorded which). Sequencing was carried out using blood. CDR3 sequence: CASSQGAGVYEQYF.